This T cell receptor beta chain was recorded in a study of CD8 T cells in Susac syndrome (dated by TCRdb to between 2019 and 2020). Study-level background: Among the sequenced Susac syndrome patients, about 6 had clinically active disease and 8 or 9 were in clinical remission. At the time of blood withdrawal, Susac syndrome patients were either therapy-naive, taking corticosteroids (with some also receiving IVIg), or on IVIg alone. Whether CD8+ T cell activation and differentiation in Susac syndrome was antigen driven was tested using repertoire sequencing. CD8+ T cell repertoire clonality was compared between fewer than 13 healthy donors, approximately 14 Susac syndrome patients and 15 multiple sclerosis patients.

Here is what the overall study found, with its caveats: The number of individuals in the TCR sequencing and HLA analysis was acknowledged as relatively small. Clonal expansion was seen in Susac syndrome CD8+ repertoires, peaking in CD8+ TEMRA cells and being greater in clinically active patients than in remitting ones. Looking at Susac-specific public clones, the researchers identified over 15 in the total CD8+ repertoire and 4 or 5 in the CD8+ TEMRA repertoire.

Relative to germline, V is 5 bases shorter and J is 7 bases shorter, with 22 bases between their ends. The cysteine opens and the phenylalanine closes a CDR3 of 15 amino acids. Of the read, only the CDR3 DNA is kept; its 45 bases are in frame from base 1. Based on the germline V gene, the CDR1 and CDR2 sequences are SGHDT and YYEEEE. Turning to this clonotype: The antigen this receptor binds is unknown. It has no much larger one-base neighbor in the sample; base qualities were not kept.

High-throughput TCR beta sequencing profiled peripheral blood CD8+ and CD4+ T cells from healthy donors, Susac syndrome patients and multiple sclerosis patients. Recently defined diagnostic criteria for definite or probable disease were met by the Susac syndrome patients. Bulk CD8+ and CD4+ T cells were purified magnetically by negative isolation, whereas CD8+ TEMRA cells were enriched by FACS. Blood was drawn into EDTA tubes, processed within 24 hours, and PBMCs were isolated by density gradient centrifugation. PBMCs intended for TCR sequencing were cryopreserved in liquid nitrogen and thawed later in a water bath at 37 degrees C. The sorted or isolated CD4+, CD8+ and CD8+ TEMRA cells had a purity of 90% or higher. RNA was extracted with the RNeasy kit and roughly 0.5 to 1 ug was reverse transcribed using random hexamers. The immunoSEQ multiplex PCR assay, which covers 54 Vbeta and 13 Jbeta segments, was used to amplify TCR beta CDR3 regions. Bias from PCR amplification was corrected by using a synthetic template baseline for primer optimization and for computational correction. The original pipeline was this. Only productive sequences were kept, with reads annotated to V, D and J genes according to IMGT and analyzed in immunoSEQ Analyzer. Clonality was computed as one minus Shannon entropy normalized by log2 of the number of productive unique sequences. Public and private clones were assessed among the 100 most prevalent clones of each patient and control. Susac-specific clones were defined as absent from healthy and MS cohorts, some 1,000 published viral clones and other ImmuneACCESS disease sequences. Starting from the raw public reads, TCRdb applied fastp trimming at Q25, assembled clones with MiXCR and retained in-frame beta chains. Rows matching on CDR3 protein sequence are summarized as one entry with the most common DNA and genes. The V and J calls follow TCRdb's processing rather than the paper's. A total of about 53,000 distinct CDR3 sequences appear in this sample, roughly 94% of them only once. The leading ten clones occupy 0.75% of the sample.

The chain couples TRBV5-6 to TRBJ2-7, with TRBD1 tentatively as D gene (5 bases match). This clonotype was sampled from a human donor with Susac syndrome. The specimen sequenced was CD8+ T cells from PBMCs. The sequenced DNA is TGTGCCAGCAGAAAGGGGCAGGGATTCTTAGGGGAGCAGTACTTC. The translation is CASRKGQGFLGEQYF.